Below are 2 T cell receptor beta chains sequenced from a single sample in a study of blood T cell repertoires in COVID-19. Produced via immunoSEQ multiplex PCR; TCRdb's table is partial and in-frame only. The sample consists of a few hundred thousand clones, 75% to 90% of them appearing once. Sequenced input: PBMCs or T cells enriched from blood (not recorded which). The receptors originated from a man under 40 who had recovered from COVID-19.

This chain joins TRBV6-5 and TRBJ2-1, with D possibly being TRBD1 (6 bases). Per the germline V gene, CDR1 is MNHEY and CDR2 is SVGAGI. The CDR3 loop spans 15 amino acids. Between the trimmed V and J ends, which lost 5 bases and 5 bases, there was a span of 16 bases. For the CDR3, the DNA is TGTGCCAGCAGTCCCGACAGGCTATCAAACAATGAGCAGTTCTTC. Translating it yields CASSPDRLSNNEQFF.

The V and J genes are TRBV5-5 and TRBJ2-3, with a possible D match to TRBD1 (6 bases). V dropped 1 base and J dropped 5 bases, with 11 bases sitting between them. The CDR3 sequence is 14 residues long. CDR1 is SGHKS and CDR2 is YYEKEE in the germline V gene (reference sequence). The chain's CDR3 is CASSLWGLVDTQYF. The CDR3, as DNA: TGTGCCAGCAGCTTGTGGGGGCTAGTAGATACGCAGTATTTT.